These T cell receptor beta chains were read from a single sample in a study of blood T cells in healthy people across ages. Via MiXCR, TCRdb re-called the 5' RACE reads, giving one row per CDR3 protein. The top ten clones hold 22% of a sample with roughly 800,000 distinct CDR3 sequences, 58% of them seen once. Material: blood. All receptors derive from a man between 25 and 39 years old in good health. The CDR3 runs from the conserved cysteine through the conserved F or W. The D gene is left open where the match is weak. Clone size is not always given. Where it is, it says once, few, many or a class for expanded clones.

d_gene | j_gene | v_gene | abundance | CDR3nt | CDR3aa
NA | TRBJ2-6 | TRBV7-2 | NA | TGTGCCAGCAGCTCAGATCCAGCTGGGGCCAACGTCCTGACTTTC | CASSSDPAGANVLTF
NA | TRBJ2-6 | TRBV11-2 | NA | TGTGCCAGCAGCTTAGTCGGAGGACCTGCCAACGTCCTGACTTTC | CASSLVGGPANVLTF
TRBD2 | TRBJ2-7 | TRBV12-3/TRBV12-4 | NA | TGTGCCAGCAAAATAGCGGGAAAGTCCTACGAGCAGTACTTC | CASKIAGKSYEQYF
NA | TRBJ2-3 | TRBV7-2 | few | TGTGCCAGCAGCTCCGACAGGTTCACAGATACGCAGTATTTT | CASSSDRFTDTQYF
TRBD2 | TRBJ2-3 | TRBV7-6 | few | TGTGCCAGCAGCTTATCGTCTAGCGGGGTGGGCACAGATACGCAGTATTTT | CASSLSSSGVGTDTQYF
TRBD2 | TRBJ2-3 | TRBV7-2 | NA | TGTGCCAGCAGCTTAGTAGGTGGGGGGGGCACAGATACGCAGTATTTT | CASSLVGGGGTDTQYF
TRBD1 | TRBJ2-7 | TRBV7-2 | few | TGTGCCAGCAGCTTAGCCTATTATGGGACAGGGGCCTACGAGCAGTACTTC | CASSLAYYGTGAYEQYF
NA | TRBJ2-7 | TRBV6-2/TRBV6-3 | NA | TGTGCCAGCAGGGAGAAGGGCTACGAGCAGTACTTC | CASREKGYEQYF
NA | TRBJ2-4 | TRBV21-1 | few | TGTGCCAGCAGCGAAGTTAGACAGGGGGTTAACAAAAACATTCAGTACTTC | CASSEVRQGVNKNIQYF
NA | TRBJ1-5 | TRBV7-2 | NA | TGTGCCAGCAGCCCCTACAATAGCAATCAGCCCCAGCATTTT | CASSPYNSNQPQHF
TRBD2 | TRBJ2-7 | TRBV4-2 | NA | TGTGCCAGCAGCCAAGGACCCCCGCGGGAGCCAGGTTCCTACGAGCAGTACTTC | CASSQGPPREPGSYEQYF
NA | TRBJ2-7 | TRBV10-3 | NA | TGTGCCATCAGTGAGTCGCGGGGTCTAAACAATGAGCAGTACTTC | CAISESRGLNNEQYF
TRBD2 | TRBJ2-1 | TRBV27 | NA | TGTGCCAGCAGTTTAAGGGCTAGCGGGGTCTCCTACAATGAGCAGTTCTTC | CASSLRASGVSYNEQFF
NA | TRBJ1-2 | TRBV3-1 | NA | TGTGCCAGCAGTCCGTTTACTAACTATGGCTACACCTTC | CASSPFTNYGYTF
TRBD2 | TRBJ2-3 | TRBV27 | few | TGTGCCAGCAGTGCATACCAGGGCGGGAGCAACACAGATACGCAGTATTTT | CASSAYQGGSNTDTQYF
TRBD2 | TRBJ2-3 | TRBV29-1 | NA | TGCAGCGTAGAACTAGCGGGGGCCGGTTCGCGCACAGATACGCAGTATTTT | CSVELAGAGSRTDTQYF
TRBD2 | TRBJ2-5 | TRBV6-5 | few | TGTGCCAGCTCCTCCCTAGCGGGAGGGGAAGAGACCCAGTACTTC | CASSSLAGGEETQYF
NA | TRBJ2-4 | TRBV3-1 | NA | TGTGCCAGCAGCCAAGGGCGGGGTAACAAAAACATTCAGTACTTC | CASSQGRGNKNIQYF